Listed below are T cell receptor beta chains from one sample, sequenced in a study of blood T cell repertoires in COVID-19. Only in-frame clones appear in the TCRdb table, and some are missing; sequencing was by immunoSEQ multiplex PCR. This table holds a few hundred thousand clones, roughly 80% found once. Sequences were obtained from peripheral blood. All receptors derive from a woman older than 75 with acute or convalescent COVID-19. Both conserved end residues are part of each CDR3. D genes are given only for firm matches. Where a row states a size, it is once, few, many or the class of an expanded clone; other rows omit it.

length: 16
D: TRBD2
size: NA
V: TRBV18
J: TRBJ2-2
DNA: TGTGCCAGCTCACCCGGACTAGCGGGAGGCTCCGGGGAGCTGTTTTTT
CDR3: CASSPGLAGGSGELFF

length: 16
D: TRBD1
size: NA
V: TRBV4-3
J: TRBJ2-5
DNA: TGCGCCAGCAGCCAAGACGTGACAGGGGGCTGGGAGACCCAGTACTTC
CDR3: CASSQDVTGGWETQYF

length: 14
D: NA
size: NA
V: TRBV12-5
J: TRBJ2-3
DNA: TGTGCTAGTGGCCGTAGCGGTAGCACAGATACGCAGTATTTT
CDR3: CASGRSGSTDTQYF

length: 13
D: TRBD1
size: NA
V: TRBV2
J: TRBJ2-7
DNA: TGTGCCAGCACCGGACAGGGGGCGAGTGAGCAGTACTTC
CDR3: CASTGQGASEQYF

length: 16
D: NA
size: once
V: TRBV4-3
J: TRBJ2-7
DNA: TGCGCCAGCAGCCACGTCGGGGTGGACGGCTCCTACGAGCAGTACTTC
CDR3: CASSHVGVDGSYEQYF

length: 15
D: NA
size: NA
V: TRBV6-5
J: TRBJ1-1
DNA: TGTGCCAGCAGTTACTATCCCGGGGATCGGACTGAAGCTTTCTTT
CDR3: CASSYYPGDRTEAFF

length: 15
D: TRBD1
size: NA
V: TRBV25-1
J: TRBJ1-6
DNA: TGTGCCAGCAGTGTAGGACAGGGGGCGAATTCACCCCTCCACTTT
CDR3: CASSVGQGANSPLHF

length: 13
D: NA
size: NA
V: TRBV7-3
J: TRBJ1-1
DNA: TGTGCCAGCAGCTCCCTTAGGGGTACTGAAGCTTTCTTT
CDR3: CASSSLRGTEAFF

length: 14
D: TRBD2
size: NA
V: TRBV5-1
J: TRBJ2-1
DNA: TGCGCCAGCACCCTGACTAGCGGGAACAATGAGCAGTTCTTC
CDR3: CASTLTSGNNEQFF

length: 16
D: NA
size: NA
V: TRBV6-1
J: TRBJ2-1
DNA: TGTGCCAGCAGTGAATTTCAGGGGAACACCTACAATGAGCAGTTCTTC
CDR3: CASSEFQGNTYNEQFF

length: 16
D: TRBD1
size: NA
V: TRBV10-3
J: TRBJ2-2
DNA: TGTGCCATCAGTGAGTTTGGGACAGGGGCTTCCGGGGAGCTGTTTTTT
CDR3: CAISEFGTGASGELFF

length: 16
D: TRBD1
size: NA
V: TRBV6-5
J: TRBJ2-3
DNA: TGTGCCAGCAGTTGGGGACCGGGACAGGGCGCAGATACGCAGTATTTT
CDR3: CASSWGPGQGADTQYF

length: 18
D: NA
size: NA
V: TRBV21-1
J: TRBJ2-2
DNA: TGTGCCAGCAGCAAAGGCCCCGGGTCGGGGTCACACACCGGGGAGCTGTTTTTT
CDR3: CASSKGPGSGSHTGELFF

length: 14
D: NA
size: NA
V: TRBV2
J: TRBJ2-7
DNA: TGTGCCAGCAAAGACCGGGACACATTCCGAGTGCAGTACTTC
CDR3: CASKDRDTFRVQYF

length: 15
D: TRBD1
size: few
V: TRBV7-9
J: TRBJ2-7
DNA: TGTGCCAGCAGCCCGGACAGGGCTCGAGAAAACGAGCAGTACTTC
CDR3: CASSPDRARENEQYF

length: 21
D: TRBD2
size: NA
V: TRBV6-2/TRBV6-3
J: TRBJ2-3
DNA: TGTGCCAGCAGTTACCTCCTCTACCGGACTAGCGGGAAAAGAAGGGGAGATACGCAGTATTTT
CDR3: CASSYLLYRTSGKRRGDTQYF

length: 15
D: NA
size: few
V: TRBV4-3
J: TRBJ1-6
DNA: TGCGCCAGCAGCCAAGGACGGGGTCAGGACTCACCCCTCCACTTT
CDR3: CASSQGRGQDSPLHF

length: 15
D: NA
size: NA
V: TRBV4-3
J: TRBJ1-4
DNA: TGCGCCAGCAGCCAAGAAGGGAGGTCTAATGAAAAACTGTTTTTT
CDR3: CASSQEGRSNEKLFF

length: 18
D: TRBD2
size: few
V: TRBV11-2
J: TRBJ2-2
DNA: TGTGCCAGCAGCTCCAGAACTAGCGGAAACTTAAAAACCGGGGAGCTGTTTTTT
CDR3: CASSSRTSGNLKTGELFF

length: 14
D: TRBD2
size: NA
V: TRBV3-1/TRBV3-2
J: TRBJ2-1
DNA: TGTGCCAGCAGCCAAACTAGCGGGAGCGTTGAGCAGTTCTTC
CDR3: CASSQTSGSVEQFF

length: 14
D: TRBD1
size: NA
V: TRBV6-5
J: TRBJ1-5
DNA: TGTGCCAGCAGTTCCGGACAGGGAACGGGGCCCCAGCATTTT
CDR3: CASSSGQGTGPQHF

length: 16
D: NA
size: NA
V: TRBV7-2
J: TRBJ2-6
DNA: TGTGCCAGCAGCCCTTCAGTCAGCTCTGGGGCCAACGTCCTGACTTTC
CDR3: CASSPSVSSGANVLTF

length: 14
D: NA
size: once
V: TRBV9
J: TRBJ2-1
DNA: TGTGCCAGCAGCTCGGTGGACGGGAGCAATGAGCAGTTCTTC
CDR3: CASSSVDGSNEQFF

length: 13
D: NA
size: NA
V: TRBV7-9
J: TRBJ2-7
DNA: TGTGCCAGCAGCTTAACTAGCACCAACGAGCAGTACTTC
CDR3: CASSLTSTNEQYF

length: 13
D: TRBD1
size: NA
V: TRBV5-5
J: TRBJ2-7
DNA: TGTGCCAGCAGCTTCTGGACAGGGTTCGAGCAGTACTTC
CDR3: CASSFWTGFEQYF